The T cell receptor beta chain under discussion was sequenced for a study of CD8+ T cells in alopecia areata. cDNA serving as the sequencing template came from extracted, reverse transcribed RNA. Profiling relied on immunoSEQ multiplex PCR, and the TCRdb table lists in-frame clones only, not all of them. The sample has about 140,000 clones, roughly 46% seen once; the top ten hold over 0.85%. The V and J ends lost 4 bases and 2 bases respectively, with 15 bases between them. The CDR3 extends over 15 amino acids. The germline CDR1 and CDR2 sequences are MGHRA and YSYEKL. The sequenced sample was CD4+ T cells sorted from blood, obtained at week 0. The chain has TRBV4-1 and TRBJ2-7; D is tentatively TRBD1 or TRBD2 (5 bases each). The sequence was obtained from a human donor with alopecia areata. CDR3 protein: CASSRPGAGAYEQYF. The CDR3, as DNA: TGCGCCAGCAGCCGCCCCGGGGCCGGCGCCTACGAGCAGTACTTC.